This T cell receptor (beta chain) was obtained from a study of shared clonotypes between healthy human individuals. General observations from the study: The sampled material consisted only of blood, and tissue repertoires are likely to differ. When naive CD4 clonotypes were compared across a few donors, around 5% were shared.

The healthy adult donors were HIV-negative and reported no recent acute infections or vaccinations. There are 15 residues in the CDR3. Germline V CDR1 and CDR2: LNHNV, YYDKDF (reference sequence). Trimming removed 0 bases at V and 0 bases at J, with 9 bases between. This clone has a handful of counts. Its antigen is unknown. Assay: immunoSEQ multiplex PCR; the TCRdb copy retains only in-frame clones and omits some. The profile shows approximately 1,000,000 clones, roughly 80% of them singletons. This receptor was taken from a man between 18 and 29 years old in good health. Some clones in this sample may be carry-over from other donors' samples. The chain uses TRBV15 and TRBJ2-7, with D possibly being TRBD1 (5 bases). Sequenced material: memory CD4+ T cells from PBMCs. Documented subset: CD45RA-negative fraction. The chain's CDR3 is CATSRDRQPSYEQYF. The CDR3 coding sequence is TGTGCCACCAGCAGAGATCGACAGCCCTCCTACGAGCAGTACTTC.